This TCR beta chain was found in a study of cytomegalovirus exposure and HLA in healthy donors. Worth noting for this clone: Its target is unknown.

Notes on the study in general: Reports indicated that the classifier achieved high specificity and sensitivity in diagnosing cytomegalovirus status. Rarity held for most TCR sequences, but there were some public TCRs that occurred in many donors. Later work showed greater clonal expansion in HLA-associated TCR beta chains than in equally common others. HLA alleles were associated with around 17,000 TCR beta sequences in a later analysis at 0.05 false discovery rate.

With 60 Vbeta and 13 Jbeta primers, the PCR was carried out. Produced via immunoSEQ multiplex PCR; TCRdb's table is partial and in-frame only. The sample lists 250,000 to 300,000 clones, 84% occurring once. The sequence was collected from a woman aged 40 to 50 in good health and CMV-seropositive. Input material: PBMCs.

CDR3 bases: TGTGCCAGCAGCTTCGGGGGGAGCGCCTACGAGCAGTACTTC. Amino acids: CASSFGGSAYEQYF. The chain has TRBV7-2 and TRBJ2-7; 7 nucleotides agree with TRBD2. The length of the CDR3 is 14 residues. CDR1 is SGHTA, CDR2 FQGNSA, per germline. Trimming took 3 bases from V and 2 from J; bases not matched to a gene: 4.